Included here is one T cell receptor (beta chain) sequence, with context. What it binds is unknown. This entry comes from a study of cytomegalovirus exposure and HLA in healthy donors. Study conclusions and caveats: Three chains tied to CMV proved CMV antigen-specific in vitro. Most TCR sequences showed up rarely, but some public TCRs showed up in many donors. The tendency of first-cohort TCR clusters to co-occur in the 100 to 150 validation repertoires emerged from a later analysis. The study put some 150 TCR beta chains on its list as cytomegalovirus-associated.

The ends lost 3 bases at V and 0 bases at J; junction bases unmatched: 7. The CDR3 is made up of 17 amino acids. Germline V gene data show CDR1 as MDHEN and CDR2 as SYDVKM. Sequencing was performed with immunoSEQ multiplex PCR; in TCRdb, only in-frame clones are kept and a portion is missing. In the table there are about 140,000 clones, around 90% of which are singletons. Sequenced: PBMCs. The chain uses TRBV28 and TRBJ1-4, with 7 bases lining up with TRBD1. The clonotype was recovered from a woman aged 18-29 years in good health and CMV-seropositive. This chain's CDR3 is CASSFRDRLTTNEKLFF. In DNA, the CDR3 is TGTGCCAGCAGTTTCCGGGACAGACTAACAACTAATGAAAAACTGTTTTTT.